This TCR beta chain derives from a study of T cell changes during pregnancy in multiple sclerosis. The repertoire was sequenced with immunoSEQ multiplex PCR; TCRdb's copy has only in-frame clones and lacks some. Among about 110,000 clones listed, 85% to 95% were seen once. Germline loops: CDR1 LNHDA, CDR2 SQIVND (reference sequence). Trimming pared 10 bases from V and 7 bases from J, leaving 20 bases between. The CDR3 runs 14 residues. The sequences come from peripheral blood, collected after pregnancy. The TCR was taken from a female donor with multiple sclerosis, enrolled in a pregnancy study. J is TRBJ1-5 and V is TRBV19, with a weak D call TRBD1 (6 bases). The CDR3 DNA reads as TGTGCCACTGGGACACAGGGCAGTCGACAGCCCCAGCATTTT. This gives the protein CATGTQGSRQPQHF.